These T cell receptor beta chains were read from a single sample in a study of CDR3 diversity in severe acne. TCRdb reanalysed the PCR reads using MiXCR and keeps one entry per CDR3 protein. The top ten hold 14% of the sample, which has fewer than 100,000 distinct CDR3 sequences, under 65% seen once. The sequencing sample was made of blood. These receptors were collected from a male donor in good health, without acne. Both conserved end residues are part of each CDR3. A D gene is named only where the DNA matches it firmly. Some rows have no size entry. The others give once, few or many, or a class for an expanded clone.

V	D	size	J	CDR3	DNA
TRBV9	NA	NA	TRBJ1-5	CASSSRTSWDEQFFGPGTRHF	NA
TRBV7-9	TRBD1	NA	TRBJ1-1	CASSRPGQGANTEAFF	TGTGCCAGCAGCCGGCCCGGACAGGGGGCGAACACTGAAGCTTTCTTT
TRBV20-1	TRBD2	many	TRBJ2-1	CSAVRTSGAFSSYNEQFF	TGCAGTGCGGTCCGGACTAGCGGGGCCTTCAGCTCCTACAATGAGCAGTTCTTC
TRBV5-6	TRBD1	NA	TRBJ2-7	CASSTTGNSYEQYF	TGTGCCAGCAGCACGACAGGGAACTCCTACGAGCAGTACTTC
TRBV20-1	TRBD1	NA	TRBJ1-2	CSAREGQGKSTF	TGCAGTGCTAGAGAAGGACAGGGGAAGTCCACCTTC
TRBV7-8	TRBD2	NA	TRBJ2-5	CASSHQVGTSVETQYF	TGCGCCAGCAGCCACCAAGTTGGGACTAGCGTGGAGACCCAGTACTTC
TRBV29-1	NA	NA	TRBJ2-5	CSVEDSGGRETQYF	TGCAGCGTTGAAGATAGTGGGGGGCGAGAGACCCAGTACTTC
TRBV7-2	TRBD2	once	TRBJ2-3	CASSLALVAGSTDTQYF	TGTGCCAGCAGCTTAGCCCTGGTAGCGGGGAGCACAGATACGCAGTATTTT
TRBV19	NA	NA	TRBJ2-2	CASRTGGANTGELFF	TGTGCCAGTAGAACCGGCGGGGCGAACACCGGGGAGCTGTTTTTT
TRBV29-1	NA	NA	TRBJ1-2	CSVEWGSGYGYTF	TGCAGCGTTGAATGGGGCTCCGGATATGGCTACACCTTC
TRBV11-3	NA	few	TRBJ1-1	CASSWGSTEAFF	TGTGCCAGCAGCTGGGGGAGCACTGAAGCTTTCTTT
TRBV24-1	TRBD1	NA	TRBJ1-2	CATSDRDRNYGYTF	TGTGCCACCAGTGATCGGGACAGAAACTATGGCTACACCTTC
TRBV10-3	NA	NA	TRBJ2-1	CAFNVGTDNEQFF	TGTGCCTTCAATGTTGGGACTGACAATGAGCAGTTCTTC
TRBV12-3/TRBV12-4	NA	many	TRBJ2-1	CASSPQDGDNEQFF	TGTGCCAGCAGTCCGCAGGATGGGGACAATGAGCAGTTCTTC
TRBV10-2	TRBD2	few	TRBJ2-2	CASGREGNTGELFF	TGCGCCAGCGGGCGGGAGGGGAACACCGGGGAGCTGTTTTTT
TRBV20-1	TRBD1	NA	TRBJ2-7	CSVLDRGFSGEQYF	TGCAGTGTCCTGGACAGGGGGTTTTCGGGGGAGCAGTACTTC
TRBV13	TRBD2	NA	TRBJ2-1	CASTKRGDGQFF	TGTGCCAGTACGAAGCGGGGGGATGGGCAGTTCTTC
TRBV6-5	NA	many	TRBJ2-5	CASSYSAGRSQTQYF	TGTGCCAGCAGTTACAGTGCAGGGCGCAGTCAGACCCAGTACTTC
TRBV5-1	TRBD1	few	TRBJ1-2	CASSPGQGTAGYTF	TGCGCCAGCAGCCCTGGACAGGGTACGGCTGGCTACACCTTC
TRBV9	NA	NA	TRBJ1-2	CASSVVEGTGYTF	TGTGCCAGCAGCGTAGTTGAGGGAACGGGCTACACCTTC
TRBV2	TRBD1	few	TRBJ2-7	CASRGTGLSSYEQYF	TGTGCCAGCAGGGGGACAGGCCTGAGCTCCTACGAGCAGTACTTC
TRBV7-9	NA	NA	TRBJ2-7	CASSLGGSTEQYF	TGTGCCAGCAGCTTAGGGGGTAGCACCGAGCAGTACTTC
TRBV19	TRBD1	NA	TRBJ1-1	CASSMGWGSSQLSGTGGLAEAFF	TGTGCCAGTAGTATGGGGTGGGGCAGCAGTCAGCTTTCCGGGACAGGGGGCTTGGCTGAAGCTTTCTTT
TRBV20-1	TRBD2	NA	TRBJ2-7	CSASSDSGRAYGQYF	TGCAGTGCCAGCAGCGATAGCGGGAGGGCCTACGGGCAGTACTTC
TRBV18	TRBD2	NA	TRBJ2-3	CASSGREITDTQYF	TGTGCCAGCTCAGGGCGGGAGATCACAGATACGCAGTATTTT
TRBV7-2	NA	medium-sized	TRBJ1-6	CASSPRDTHSPLHF	TGTGCCAGCAGCCCCCGGGACACCCACTCACCCCTCCACTTT